These 7 T cell receptor beta chains originate from one sample sequenced in a study of OX40 agonist ivuxolimab in advanced cancers. Generated by immunoSEQ multiplex PCR, the TCRdb table keeps only in-frame clones and is missing some. The sample consists of about 80,000 clones, over 75% of them appearing once. Specimen: CD4+ or CD8+ T cells sorted from blood, collected in a trial of the OX40 agonist ivuxolimab. The source of these receptors is an adult with an advanced solid tumor such as melanoma, head and neck, liver or kidney cancer.

The chain recombines TRBV15 with TRBJ2-1, with 7 bases identical to TRBD1. CDR3 length equals 15 residues. After removal of 2 bases from V and 5 bases from J, the junction contained 6 bases not matched to a gene. CDR1 is LNHNV, CDR2 YYDKDF, per germline (reference sequence). CDR3 sequence reads: CATSRRGRRDNEQFF. The CDR3 DNA reads TGTGCCACCAGCAGAAGGGGGCGTAGAGACAATGAGCAGTTCTTC.

V usage is TRBV4-2 and J usage is TRBJ1-1, with 9 bases that match TRBD1. V lost 0 bases and J lost 5; bases outside the gene matches: 7. This CDR3 region has 16 residues. Germline CDR1 is LGHNA and CDR2 is YNFKEQ. Written as DNA, the CDR3 is TGTGCCAGCAGCCAAGAGGGATACAGGGGGCGAACTGAAGCTTTCTTT. Its protein is CASSQEGYRGRTEAFF.

V is TRBV7-2 and J is TRBJ2-5, with 11 nucleotides matching TRBD1. CDR3 length: 15 residues. Trimming removed 5 bases from V and 5 bases from J; junction bases left unmatched: 7. From germline, CDR1 is SGHTA and CDR2 FQGNSA. The CDR3 protein is CASSTRTGGKETQYF. In DNA, the CDR3 is TGTGCCAGCAGCACTAGGACAGGGGGCAAGGAGACCCAGTACTTC.

The chain uses TRBV13 and TRBJ2-5; D possibly corresponds to TRBD2 (6 bases). The V and J ends lost 5 bases and 3 bases respectively, with 16 bases between them. CDR3 length: 15 residues. Germline V lookup: CDR1 PRHDT, CDR2 FYEKMQ (reference sequence). CDR3 DNA: TGTGCCAGCAGCCGTGGGGGGACGGGGAAAGAGACCCAGTACTTC. Its protein product is CASSRGGTGKETQYF.

The chain links TRBV28 to TRBJ1-2; D call uncertain. Trimming removed 2 bases at V and 7 bases at J, with 14 bases between. The CDR3 has 14 residues. The V gene's germline CDR1 is MDHEN and CDR2 SYDVKM. Here the CDR3 reads CASSLLLQSRGYTF. The CDR3 coding sequence is TGTGCCAGCAGTTTACTTCTGCAGTCTCGTGGCTACACCTTC.

The chain recombines TRBV5-1 with TRBJ1-5, with 11 bases fitting TRBD1. The CDR3 length is 14 residues. Germline lookup yields CDR1 SGHRS and CDR2 YFSETQ. Losses at the gene ends were 2 bases for V and 7 bases for J; bases not matched to a gene: 2. The DNA for the CDR3 is TGCGCCAGCAGCTTTGGGACAGGGGGACAGCCCCAGCATTTT. Amino acid sequence: CASSFGTGGQPQHF.

The gene calls are TRBV4-1 and TRBJ2-5, with 13 bases identical to TRBD2. V lost 4 bases and J lost 3; bases outside the gene matches: 8. Germline assignment: CDR1 MGHRA and CDR2 YSYEKL. The CDR3 has 17 residues. The CDR3 nucleotides are TGCGCCAGCAGCCTCCACCCCGGGACTAGCGGGGAAGAGACCCAGTACTTC. This sequence encodes CASSLHPGTSGEETQYF.